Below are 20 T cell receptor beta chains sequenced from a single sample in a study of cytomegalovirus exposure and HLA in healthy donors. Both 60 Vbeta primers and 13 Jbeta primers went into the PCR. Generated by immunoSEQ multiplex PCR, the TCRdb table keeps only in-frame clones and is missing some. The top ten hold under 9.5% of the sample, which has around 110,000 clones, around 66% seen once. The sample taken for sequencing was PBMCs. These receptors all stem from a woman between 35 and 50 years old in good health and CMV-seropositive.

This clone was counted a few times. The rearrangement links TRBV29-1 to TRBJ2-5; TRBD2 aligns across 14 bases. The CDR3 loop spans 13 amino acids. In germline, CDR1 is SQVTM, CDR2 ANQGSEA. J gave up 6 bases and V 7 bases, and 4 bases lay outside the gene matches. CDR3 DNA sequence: TGCAGCGGTCGACTAGCGGGGGGGCAGACCCAGTACTTC. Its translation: CSGRLAGGQTQYF.

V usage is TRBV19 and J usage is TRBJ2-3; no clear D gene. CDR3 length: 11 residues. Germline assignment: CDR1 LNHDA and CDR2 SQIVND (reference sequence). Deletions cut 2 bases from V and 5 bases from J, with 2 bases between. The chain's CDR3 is CASSIQDTQYF. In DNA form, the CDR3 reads TGTGCCAGTAGTATACAAGATACGCAGTATTTT. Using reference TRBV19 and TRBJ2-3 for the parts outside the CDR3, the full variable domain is DGGITQSPKYLFRKEGQNVTLSCEQNLNHDAMYWYRQDPGQGLRLIYYSQIVNDFQKGDIAEGYSVSREKKESFPLTVTSAQKNPTAFYLCASSIQDTQYFGPGTRLTVL.

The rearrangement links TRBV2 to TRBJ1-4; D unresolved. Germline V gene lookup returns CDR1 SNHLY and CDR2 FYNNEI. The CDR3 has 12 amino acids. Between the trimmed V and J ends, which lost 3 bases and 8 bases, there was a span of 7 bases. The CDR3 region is CASSDREEKLFF. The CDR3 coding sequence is TGTGCCAGCAGTGACCGGGAGGAAAAACTGTTTTTT.

Here the CDR3 reads CASSPNTGQGFDGYTF. The CDR3 region has the DNA TGCGCCAGCAGCCCTAATACGGGACAGGGGTTTGATGGCTACACCTTC. The J gene is TRBJ1-2, the V gene TRBV5-1; 10 nucleotides align to TRBD1. The V gene's germline CDR1 is SGHRS and CDR2 YFSETQ. The CDR3 length is 16 residues. Germline trimming cut 4 bases from V and 6 bases from J; bases unmatched to any gene: 12. Full variable domain (outside the CDR3, taken from reference TRBV5-1 and TRBJ1-2): KAGVTQTPRYLIKTRGQQVTLSCSPISGHRSVSWYQQTPGQGLQFLFEYFSETQRNKGNFPGRFSGRQFSNSRSEMNVSTLELGDSALYLCASSPNTGQGFDGYTFGSGTRLTVV.

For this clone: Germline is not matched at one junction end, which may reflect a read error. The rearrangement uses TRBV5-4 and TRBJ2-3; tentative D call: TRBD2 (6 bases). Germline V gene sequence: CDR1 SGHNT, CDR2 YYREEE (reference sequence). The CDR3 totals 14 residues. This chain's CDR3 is CAGSISGSTDTQYF. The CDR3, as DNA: TGTGCCGGCAGCATAAGCGGGAGCACAGATACGCAGTATTTT.

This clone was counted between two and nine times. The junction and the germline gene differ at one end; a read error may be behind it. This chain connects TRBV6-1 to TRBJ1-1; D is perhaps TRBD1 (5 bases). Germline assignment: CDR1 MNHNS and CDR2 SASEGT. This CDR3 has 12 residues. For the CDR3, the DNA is TGTGCCAGCAATGAATGGGGCCCTGAAGCTTTCTTT. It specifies CASNEWGPEAFF.

CDR3 loop: CASSLSGGGTEAFF. CDR3 bases: TGTGCCAGCAGCTTGTCGGGGGGAGGCACTGAAGCTTTCTTT. This sequence joins TRBV5-4 and TRBJ1-1; D is perhaps TRBD1 (5 bases). V was shortened by 1 base and J by 4 bases, with 11 bases between the two germline ends. Per germline, CDR1 SGHNT and CDR2 YYREEE (reference sequence). The CDR3 sequence is 14 residues long.

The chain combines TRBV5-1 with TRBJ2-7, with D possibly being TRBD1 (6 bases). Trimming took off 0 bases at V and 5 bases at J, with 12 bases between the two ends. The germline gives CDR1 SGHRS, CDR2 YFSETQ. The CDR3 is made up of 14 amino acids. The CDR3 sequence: CASSLGQGLDEQYF. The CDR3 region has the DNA TGCGCCAGCAGCTTGGGTCAGGGGTTGGACGAGCAGTACTTC.

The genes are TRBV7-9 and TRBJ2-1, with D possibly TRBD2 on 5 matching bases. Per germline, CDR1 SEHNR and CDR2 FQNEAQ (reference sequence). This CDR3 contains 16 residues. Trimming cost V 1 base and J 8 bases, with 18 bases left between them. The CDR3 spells CASSLGGWGYADEQFF. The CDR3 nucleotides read TGTGCCAGCAGCTTAGGCGGGTGGGGATACGCGGATGAGCAGTTCTTC.

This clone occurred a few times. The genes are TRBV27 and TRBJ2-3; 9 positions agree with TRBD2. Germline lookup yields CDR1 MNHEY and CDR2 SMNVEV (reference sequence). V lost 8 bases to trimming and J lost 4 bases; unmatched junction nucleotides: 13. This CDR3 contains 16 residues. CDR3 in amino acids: CASSRIAGEGSDTQYF. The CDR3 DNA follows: TGTGCCAGCTCTAGAATAGCGGGGGAAGGGTCAGATACGCAGTATTTT.

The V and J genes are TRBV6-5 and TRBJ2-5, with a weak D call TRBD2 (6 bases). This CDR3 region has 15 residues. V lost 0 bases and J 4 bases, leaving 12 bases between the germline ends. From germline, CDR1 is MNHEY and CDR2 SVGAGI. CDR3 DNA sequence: TGTGCCAGCAGTTACTCATCCGGGAGAGGAGAGACCCAGTACTTC. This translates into CASSYSSGRGETQYF.

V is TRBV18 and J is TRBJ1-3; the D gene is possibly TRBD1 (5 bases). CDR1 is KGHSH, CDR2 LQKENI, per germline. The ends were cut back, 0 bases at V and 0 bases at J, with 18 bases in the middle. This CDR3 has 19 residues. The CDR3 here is CASSPPSTEITSSGNTIYF. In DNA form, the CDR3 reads TGTGCCAGCTCACCACCGTCGACAGAAATTACGAGCTCTGGAAACACCATATATTTT.

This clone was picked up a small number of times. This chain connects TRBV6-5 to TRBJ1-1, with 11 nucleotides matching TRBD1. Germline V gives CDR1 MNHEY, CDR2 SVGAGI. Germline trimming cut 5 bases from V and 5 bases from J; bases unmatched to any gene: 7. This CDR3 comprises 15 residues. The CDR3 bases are TGTGCCAGCAGTGCCCGGACAGGGGGCTGGACTGAAGCTTTCTTT. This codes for CASSARTGGWTEAFF.

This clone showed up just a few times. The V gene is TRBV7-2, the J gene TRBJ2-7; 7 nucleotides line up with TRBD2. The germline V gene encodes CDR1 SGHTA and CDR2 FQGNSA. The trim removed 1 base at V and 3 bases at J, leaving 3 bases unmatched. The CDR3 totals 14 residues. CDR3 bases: TGTGCCAGCAGCTTAGGGGAGCGGGGCTACGAGCAGTACTTC. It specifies CASSLGERGYEQYF.

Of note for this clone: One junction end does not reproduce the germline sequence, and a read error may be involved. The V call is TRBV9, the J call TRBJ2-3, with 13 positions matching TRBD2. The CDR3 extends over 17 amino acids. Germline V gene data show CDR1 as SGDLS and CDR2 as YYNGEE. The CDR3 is CASGVGLAGVGADTQYF. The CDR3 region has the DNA TGTGCCAGCGGCGTCGGACTAGCGGGAGTTGGCGCAGATACGCAGTATTTT.

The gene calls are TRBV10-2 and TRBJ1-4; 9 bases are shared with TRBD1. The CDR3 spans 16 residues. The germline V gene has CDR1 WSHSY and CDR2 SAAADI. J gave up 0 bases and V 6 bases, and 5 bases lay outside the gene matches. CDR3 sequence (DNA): TGCGCCAGCAGGAAAACAGGGGGCACAACTAATGAAAAACTGTTTTTT. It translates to CASRKTGGTTNEKLFF.

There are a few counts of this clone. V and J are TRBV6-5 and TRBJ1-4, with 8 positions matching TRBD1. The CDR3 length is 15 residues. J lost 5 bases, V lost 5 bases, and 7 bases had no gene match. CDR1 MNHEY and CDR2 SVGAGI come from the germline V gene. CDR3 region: CASSGAGGANEKLFF. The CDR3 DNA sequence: TGTGCCAGCAGTGGGGCAGGGGGCGCCAATGAAAAACTGTTTTTT.

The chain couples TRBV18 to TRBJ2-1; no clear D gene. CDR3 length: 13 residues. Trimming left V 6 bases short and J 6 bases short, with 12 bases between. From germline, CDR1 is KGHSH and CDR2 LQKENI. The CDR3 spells CASSSTNGNEQFF. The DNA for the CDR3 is TGTGCCAGCTCGTCAACTAACGGCAATGAGCAGTTCTTC. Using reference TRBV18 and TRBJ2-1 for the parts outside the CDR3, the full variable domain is NAGVMQNPRHLVRRRGQEARLRCSPMKGHSHVYWYRQLPEEGLKFMVYLQKENIIDESGMPKERFSAEFPKEGPSILRIQQVVRGDSAAYFCASSSTNGNEQFFGPGTRLTVL.

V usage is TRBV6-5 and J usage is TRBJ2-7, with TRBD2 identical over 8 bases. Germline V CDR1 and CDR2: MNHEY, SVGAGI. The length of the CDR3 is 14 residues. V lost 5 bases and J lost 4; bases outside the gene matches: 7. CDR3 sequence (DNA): TGTGCCAGCAGTCAGCTTAGCGGGGAGTACGAGCAGTACTTC. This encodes CASSQLSGEYEQYF.

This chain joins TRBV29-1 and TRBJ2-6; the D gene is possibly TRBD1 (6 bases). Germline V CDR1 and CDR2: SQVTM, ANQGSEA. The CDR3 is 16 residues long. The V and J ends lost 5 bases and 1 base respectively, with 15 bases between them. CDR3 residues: CSVIKGGPSGANVLTF. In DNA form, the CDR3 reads TGCAGCGTTATCAAAGGGGGACCTTCTGGGGCCAACGTCCTGACTTTC.